One and the same sample provided the 3 T cell receptor delta chains below, sequenced in a study of gamma-delta chains in newborns, infants, children (dated by TCRdb to between 2017 and 2020). TCRdb names Illumina MiSeq as the instrument used. With CATT, TCRdb called clones again from the public reads; duplicate DNA rows were later joined. This sample has around 11,000 delta-chain clones in its table, and around 3% of those were observed once. The ten most abundant clones make up 7.5% to 9.5% of the sample. The sample was blood. The receptors were gathered from a child who was a newborn, infant or young child, either healthy, febrile or measles-vaccinated (not recorded which).

This sequence joins TRDV2 and TRDJ3, with 11 bases lining up with TRDD3. The germline V gene encodes CDR1 GEAIGNYY and CDR2 EKD. The CDR3 loop spans 18 amino acids. The trim removed 3 bases at V and 2 bases at J, leaving 5 bases unmatched. CDR3: CACDSILGDTWDTRQMFF. Written as DNA, the CDR3 is TGTGCCTGTGACTCAATACTGGGGGATACCTGGGACACCCGACAGATGTTTTTC.

This clone ranks as medium-sized. This chain connects TRDV3 to TRDJ1, with 12 positions matching TRDD3. Germline CDR1 reads TVYSNPD; CDR2 reads GDNSRS (reference sequence). The CDR3 contains 24 residues. The V and J ends lost 4 bases and 0 bases, in that order; junction bases with no gene match: 33. The CDR3 here is CASAQAFPRIYWGIQPLDTDKLIF. Here the CDR3 DNA reads TGTGCCTCCGCCCAGGCCTTCCCACGAATTTACTGGGGGATACAACCGCTTGACACCGATAAACTCATCTTT.

The sample holds a few counts of this clone. The rearrangement uses TRDV3 and TRDJ1; 10 bases line up with TRDD3. This CDR3 has 16 residues. Germline V gene data show CDR1 as TVYSNPD and CDR2 as GDNSRS (reference sequence). V shed 2 bases and J 1 base; nucleotides not matched to a gene: 10. Here the CDR3 reads CAFAYVLGDGTDKLIF. As DNA, the CDR3 is TGTGCCTTTGCCTACGTACTGGGGGATGGCACCGATAAACTCATCTTT.